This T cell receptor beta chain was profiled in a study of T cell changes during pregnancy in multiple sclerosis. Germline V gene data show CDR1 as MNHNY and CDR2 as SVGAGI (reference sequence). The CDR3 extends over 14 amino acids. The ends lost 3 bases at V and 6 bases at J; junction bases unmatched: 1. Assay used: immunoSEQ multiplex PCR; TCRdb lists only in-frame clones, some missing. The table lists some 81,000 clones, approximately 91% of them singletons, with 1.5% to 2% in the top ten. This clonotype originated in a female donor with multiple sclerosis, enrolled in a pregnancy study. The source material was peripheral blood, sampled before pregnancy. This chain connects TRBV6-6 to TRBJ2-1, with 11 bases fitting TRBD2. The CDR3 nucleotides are TGTGCCAGCAGTTATAGCGGGGGGGCCAATGAGCAGTTCTTC. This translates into CASSYSGGANEQFF.